These 32 T cell receptor beta chains were sequenced from one sample in a study of shared clonotypes between healthy human individuals (TCRdb year 2020). Library preparation employed the immunoSEQ multiplex PCR assay. TCRdb limited this immuneACCESS table to in-frame rearrangements with V and J called. A share of clones is missing; checked studies link under half to unresolved V genes, and the rest is unexplained. The sample table records hundreds of thousands of clones; about 91% of these occur just once. Jointly, the top ten make up 24% of the sample. CD8 naive samples were CD45RO-negative cells positively selected for CCR7, giving a CD45RA+CCR7+ population that excluded TemRA cells. Specimen: naive CD8+ T cells sorted from blood. The cell subset or site label for this specimen denotes: CD45RA+CCR7+. The source of these receptors is a man aged 30 to 39 in good health.

V and J are TRBV4-1 and TRBJ1-1, with D possibly being TRBD1 (5 bases). The CDR3 is 16 amino acids. Germline CDR1 MGHRA, CDR2 YSYEKL. Trimming took 1 base from V and 0 from J, leaving 12 bases between them. In nucleotides, the CDR3 is TGCGCCAGCAGCCAAGGGGCTGGGGCGATGAACACTGAAGCTTTCTTT. Amino acid sequence: CASSQGAGAMNTEAFF.

The chain carries TRBV5-1 and TRBJ1-3, with D hard to call. The CDR3 covers 15 residues. Trimming took 0 bases from V and 0 from J, leaving 7 bases between them. Germline CDR1 reads SGHRS; CDR2 reads YFSETQ. The CDR3 is CASSLDGRSGNTIYF. As DNA, the CDR3 is TGCGCCAGCAGCTTGGACGGCCGCTCTGGAAACACCATATATTTT. The full variable domain, completed using reference TRBV5-1 and TRBJ1-3, is KAGVTQTPRYLIKTRGQQVTLSCSPISGHRSVSWYQQTPGQGLQFLFEYFSETQRNKGNFPGRFSGRQFSNSRSEMNVSTLELGDSALYLCASSLDGRSGNTIYFGEGSWLTVV.

This clone is a singleton in its sample. J is TRBJ1-1 and V is TRBV10-1; D is ambiguous. Germline CDR1 and CDR2: WNHNN and SYGVQD (reference sequence). The CDR3 contains 12 residues. V dropped 5 bases and J dropped 1 base, with 5 bases sitting between them. The CDR3 spells CASSSRNTEAFF. CDR3 nucleotide sequence: TGCGCCAGCAGTTCGAGGAACACTGAAGCTTTCTTT.

The chain carries TRBV28 and TRBJ2-7, with D maybe TRBD1 (6 bases). This CDR3 contains 14 residues. The V gene's germline CDR1 is MDHEN and CDR2 SYDVKM. Trimming stripped 6 bases from V and 6 bases from J, with 18 bases between. For the CDR3, the DNA is TGTGCCAGCAGGACCCCGGGACATCCGAGCGAGCAGTACTTC. Translating gives CASRTPGHPSEQYF.

J is TRBJ2-3 and V is TRBV6-5; D is ambiguous. This CDR3 contains 14 residues. With 1 base removed from V and 0 bases from J, the gap between germline ends came to 5 bases. The germline V gene has CDR1 MNHEY and CDR2 SVGAGI. DNA of the CDR3: TGTGCCAGCAGTTACTACCCCAGCACAGATACGCAGTATTTT. Its translation: CASSYYPSTDTQYF.

In regard to this clone: The same CDR3 is also encoded by other DNA sequences in this sample. This chain joins TRBV9 and TRBJ1-2, with D possibly TRBD1 on 5 matching bases. V was cut by 2 bases and J by 8 bases, with 16 bases left in between. CDR3 size: 14 residues. CDR1 and CDR2 (germline): SGDLS, YYNGEE. CDR3 nucleotide sequence: TGTGCCAGCAGCGTCGGCGGGGGGACTAGGGGCTACACCTTC. Protein: CASSVGGGTRGYTF.

The CDR3 is CASSIFQLRDTGELFF. Written as DNA, the CDR3 is TGTGCCAGTAGTATTTTTCAGCTTCGGGACACCGGGGAGCTGTTTTTT. The J gene is TRBJ2-2, the V gene TRBV19, with D hard to call. The germline gives CDR1 LNHDA, CDR2 SQIVND (reference sequence). The V and J ends lost 3 bases and 3 bases respectively, with 14 bases between them. The CDR3 runs 16 residues.

The chain combines TRBV18 with TRBJ2-7; tentatively, D is TRBD1 (7 bases). CDR3 size: 16 residues. CDR1 is KGHSH, CDR2 LQKENI, per germline. V gave up 6 bases and J gave up 4 bases, with 22 bases separating them. The CDR3 loop reads CASSPVSGGREYEQYF. In nucleotides, the CDR3 is TGTGCCAGCTCCCCCGTGTCAGGGGGGCGGGAATACGAGCAGTACTTC.

The gene calls are TRBV5-4 and TRBJ1-1; no reliable D call. There are 12 residues in the CDR3. V lost 0 bases to trimming and J lost 8 bases, with 8 bases between them. From germline, CDR1 is SGHNT and CDR2 YYREEE (reference sequence). The CDR3, as DNA: TGTGCCAGCAGCTTGGAGGGAGAAGAAGCTTTCTTT. Its translation is CASSLEGEEAFF.

The rearrangement uses TRBV14 and TRBJ2-7, with TRBD2 matching over 10 bases. CDR3 length equals 15 residues. CDR1 is SGHDN, CDR2 FVKESK, per germline. Trimming took 4 bases from V and 3 from J; bases not matched to a gene: 6. CDR3 loop: CASSLLLAGYYEQYF. CDR3 coding DNA: TGTGCCAGCAGCCTGTTACTAGCGGGATACTACGAGCAGTACTTC.

The chain is built from TRBV13 and TRBJ2-5; 8 bases map to TRBD1. This CDR3 has 14 amino acids. Trimming cost V 5 bases and J 7 bases; bases outside gene matches: 9. Germline CDR1 and CDR2: PRHDT and FYEKMQ (reference sequence). CDR3 residues: CASSVQGGLVTQYF. CDR3 nucleotides: TGTGCCAGCAGCGTACAGGGGGGTTTGGTGACCCAGTACTTC.

The chain uses TRBV18 and TRBJ1-5; D is unclear. Trimming removed 3 bases from V and 0 bases from J, with 6 bases in between. The length of the CDR3 is 14 residues. The germline gives CDR1 KGHSH, CDR2 LQKENI. The DNA of the CDR3 is TGTGCCAGCTCACCGGATTATAGCAATCAGCCCCAGCATTTT. Its translation: CASSPDYSNQPQHF.

This chain connects TRBV14 to TRBJ2-3; TRBD2 agrees at 11 bases. Losses at the gene ends were 2 bases for V and 6 bases for J; bases not matched to a gene: 10. CDR3 length: 17 residues. Germline CDR1 is SGHDN and CDR2 is FVKESK. The CDR3 is CASSQSLAGGGRDTQYF. CDR3 in DNA: TGTGCCAGCAGCCAATCCCTAGCGGGAGGCGGTAGGGATACGCAGTATTTT.

The CDR3 DNA reads TGTGCCAGCTCACCTTCTGGACAGGGCTCCTCTTTTGGCTACACCTTC. Translated, it gives CASSPSGQGSSFGYTF. The V call is TRBV18, the J call TRBJ1-2, with 8 bases fitting TRBD1. Germline-derived CDR1 and CDR2 are KGHSH and LQKENI. This CDR3 is 16 amino acids long. With 3 bases clipped from V and 7 bases from J, the junction kept 13 bases outside the gene matches.

The genes are TRBV28 and TRBJ1-5; weak D call: TRBD1 (5 bases). The V end lost 3 bases, the J end lost 5 bases, and 11 bases lay between the germline ends. This CDR3 region has 14 residues. Germline CDR1 and CDR2: MDHEN and SYDVKM. CDR3 bases: TGTGCCAGCAGTTTCGGGGGGAGGGATCAGCCCCAGCATTTT. As protein: CASSFGGRDQPQHF.

The chain couples TRBV7-9 to TRBJ1-4; D possibly corresponds to TRBD1 (6 bases). The CDR3 contains 15 residues. Trimming took off 4 bases at V and 7 bases at J, with 16 bases between the two ends. Germline CDR1 reads SEHNR; CDR2 reads FQNEAQ (reference sequence). CDR3 residues: CASSSTGPEAEKLFF. CDR3 bases: TGTGCCAGCAGCTCTACAGGGCCCGAAGCTGAAAAACTGTTTTTT.

For this clone: Additional DNA sequences in this sample encode the identical CDR3. This chain joins TRBV9 and TRBJ1-3; D remains unclear. CDR1 and CDR2 from the germline V gene are SGDLS and YYNGEE. The CDR3 contains 12 residues. With 3 bases removed from V and 1 base from J, the gap between germline ends came to 2 bases. The CDR3 DNA is TGTGCCAGCAGCGGTTCTGGAAACACCATATATTTT. Translated: CASSGSGNTIYF.

J is TRBJ2-4 and V is TRBV10-3; the match to TRBD2 covers 9 bases. The CDR3 spans 20 residues. The germline CDR1 and CDR2 sequences are ENHRY and SYGVKD. J gave up 1 base and V 2 bases, and 15 bases lay outside the gene matches. The CDR3 reads CAISEPGGGGRALAKNIQYF. CDR3 in DNA: TGTGCCATCAGTGAGCCTGGAGGGGGCGGGAGGGCTTTGGCCAAAAACATTCAGTACTTC.

The chain couples TRBV4-3 to TRBJ2-1; D might be TRBD2 (6 bases). CDR3 size: 14 residues. Trimming left V 1 base short and J 4 bases short, with 8 bases between. Germline-derived CDR1 and CDR2 are LGHNA and YSLEER. The CDR3 nucleotides read TGCGCCAGCAGCCAAGTTAGCGGATACAATGAGCAGTTCTTC. Its translation is CASSQVSGYNEQFF.

This clone has only one observation. This rearrangement joins TRBV7-3 to TRBJ1-1; the D is unclear. CDR3 size: 15 residues. Trimming removed 2 bases at V and 1 base at J, with 11 bases between. Germline CDR1 reads SGHTA; CDR2 reads FQGTGA. The CDR3 loop reads CASSLSNSGNTEAFF. The CDR3 DNA sequence: TGTGCCAGCAGCTTATCGAACTCAGGGAACACTGAAGCTTTCTTT.

The CDR3 reads CASSLTGLNNEQYF. CDR3 DNA sequence: TGTGCCAGCAGCTTGACAGGTTTGAATAACGAGCAGTACTTC. The chain recombines TRBV5-6 with TRBJ2-7; a possible D gene is TRBD1 (5 bases). V lost 1 base to trimming and J lost 5 bases, with 13 bases between them. This CDR3 has 14 residues. Germline V gene data show CDR1 as SGHDT and CDR2 as YYEEEE.

The chain has TRBV30 and TRBJ1-1; TRBD1 might be the D (5 bases). CDR3 size: 14 residues. Trimming took 0 bases from V and 1 from J, leaving 9 bases between them. Germline values: CDR1 GTSNPN, CDR2 SVGIG (reference sequence). CDR3 coding DNA: TGTGCCTGGAGTGTAGGGGTTGGGAACACTGAAGCTTTCTTT. This translates into CAWSVGVGNTEAFF.

The chain combines TRBV7-9 with TRBJ2-7; no firm D call. Germline V gives CDR1 SEHNR, CDR2 FQNEAQ (reference sequence). Trimming left V 5 bases short and J 3 bases short, with 14 bases between. This CDR3 is 14 amino acids long. CDR3 loop: CASSPPGSLYEQYF. The CDR3 region has the DNA TGTGCCAGCAGCCCCCCGGGCAGTCTCTACGAGCAGTACTTC.

V usage is TRBV9 and J usage is TRBJ2-2; D is unclear. The CDR3 extends over 16 amino acids. In germline, CDR1 is SGDLS, CDR2 YYNGEE. V lost 4 bases to trimming and J lost 1 base, with 14 bases between them. The CDR3 nucleotides are TGTGCCAGCAGCTCACGACAAGGCCTGAACACCGGGGAGCTGTTTTTT. Its translation is CASSSRQGLNTGELFF.

The chain uses TRBV4-1 and TRBJ2-7; 9 positions agree with TRBD2. Trimming took 2 bases from V and 4 from J; bases not matched to a gene: 9. The CDR3 runs 16 residues. CDR1 and CDR2 (germline): MGHRA, YSYEKL. In nucleotides, the CDR3 is TGCGCCAGCAGCCAATCGATTGGCGGGAGGGCTTACGAGCAGTACTTC. As protein: CASSQSIGGRAYEQYF.

The chain carries TRBV14 and TRBJ1-2; D uncertain. This CDR3 is built from 15 residues. Trimming pared 0 bases from V and 2 bases from J, leaving 10 bases between. Germline CDR1 SGHDN, CDR2 FVKESK. This CDR3 reads CASSQDPLWNYGYTF. The CDR3 DNA follows: TGTGCCAGCAGCCAAGATCCGCTTTGGAACTATGGCTACACCTTC. The full variable domain, its missing parts supplied by reference TRBV14 and TRBJ1-2, is EAGVTQFPSHSVIEKGQTVTLRCDPISGHDNLYWYRRVMGKEIKFLLHFVKESKQDESGMPNNRFLAERTGGTYSTLKVQPAELEDSGVYFCASSQDPLWNYGYTFGSGTRLTVV.

As concerns this clone: Other nucleotide sequences from this sample produce the same CDR3. This chain uses TRBV27 with TRBJ2-3; TRBD2 might be the D (5 bases). V gave up 3 bases and J gave up 6 bases, with 7 bases separating them. CDR3 length: 12 residues. Looked up from germline, CDR1 is MNHEY and CDR2 is SMNVEV (reference sequence). The CDR3, as DNA: TGTGCCAGCAGTTTCCCGGGGGATACGCAGTATTTT. It specifies CASSFPGDTQYF.

The genes are TRBV11-2 and TRBJ1-5; D not certain. The germline V and J ends were trimmed by 0 bases and 4 bases, with 10 bases remaining between them. CDR1 and CDR2 from the germline V gene are SGHAT and FQNNGV. The CDR3 length is 15 residues. The DNA of the CDR3 is TGTGCCAGCAGCTTAGAAAACTTGGGAAATCAGCCCCAGCATTTT. Its translation: CASSLENLGNQPQHF.

The genes are TRBV4-3 and TRBJ2-7; D uncertain. V lost 4 bases and J lost 2, with 12 bases in between. Per germline, CDR1 LGHNA and CDR2 YSLEER. CDR3 length equals 14 residues. The CDR3 bases are TGCGCCAGCAGCCCAAGTCGCAGCCCCTACGAGCAGTACTTC. Encoded protein: CASSPSRSPYEQYF.

The chain recombines TRBV28 with TRBJ2-7; tentatively, D is TRBD1 (5 bases). Germline V gives CDR1 MDHEN, CDR2 SYDVKM. The CDR3 contains 11 residues. V was trimmed by 10 bases and J by 4 bases, leaving 11 bases between them. CDR3 bases: TGTGCCACCATGACAGTGTACGAGCAGTACTTC. As protein: CATMTVYEQYF.

The genes are TRBV4-1 and TRBJ1-2, with 7 positions matching TRBD1. CDR1 and CDR2 from the germline V gene are MGHRA and YSYEKL. The CDR3 spans 15 residues. V dropped 1 base and J dropped 6; count of bases not matched to a gene: 8. The CDR3 here is CASSQGQGSGNGYTF. CDR3 bases: TGCGCCAGCAGCCAAGGACAGGGAAGCGGGAATGGCTACACCTTC.

The chain employs TRBV30 and TRBJ2-3; 11 bases align to TRBD2. The CDR3 is 16 residues long. Losses at the gene ends were 3 bases for V and 2 bases for J; bases not matched to a gene: 7. CDR1 is GTSNPN, CDR2 SVGIG, per germline (reference sequence). CDR3 bases: TGTGCCTGGAGCCTACTAGCGGGAGAGCTCACAGATACGCAGTATTTT. It yields the protein CAWSLLAGELTDTQYF. Filled out from reference TRBV30 and TRBJ2-3, the complete variable domain reads SQTIHQWPATLVQPVGSPLSLECTVEGTSNPNLYWYRQAAGRGLQLLFYSVGIGQISSEVPQNLSASRPQDRQFILSSKKLLLSDSGFYLCAWSLLAGELTDTQYFGPGTRLTVL.